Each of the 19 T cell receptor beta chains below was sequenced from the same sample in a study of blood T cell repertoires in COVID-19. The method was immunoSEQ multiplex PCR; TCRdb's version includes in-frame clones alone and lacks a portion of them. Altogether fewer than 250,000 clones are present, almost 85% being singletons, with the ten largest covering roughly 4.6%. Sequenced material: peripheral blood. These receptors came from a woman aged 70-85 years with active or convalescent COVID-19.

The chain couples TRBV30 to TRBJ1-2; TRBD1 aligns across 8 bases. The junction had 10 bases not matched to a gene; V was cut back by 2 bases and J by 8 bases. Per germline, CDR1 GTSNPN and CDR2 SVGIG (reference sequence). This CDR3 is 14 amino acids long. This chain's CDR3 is CAWSPLRGRGGYTF. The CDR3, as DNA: TGTGCCTGGAGTCCGCTCAGGGGGCGAGGGGGCTACACCTTC. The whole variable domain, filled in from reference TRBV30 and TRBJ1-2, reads SQTIHQWPATLVQPVGSPLSLECTVEGTSNPNLYWYRQAAGRGLQLLFYSVGIGQISSEVPQNLSASRPQDRQFILSSKKLLLSDSGFYLCAWSPLRGRGGYTFGSGTRLTVV.

The CDR3 sequence is CASTLVQGSEAFF. In nucleotides, the CDR3 is TGTGCCAGTACCTTAGTACAGGGTTCTGAAGCTTTCTTT. The chain is built from TRBV19 and TRBJ1-1, with a possible D match to TRBD1 (6 bases). The CDR3 runs 13 residues. V shed 7 bases and J shed 6 bases, with 15 bases lying between them. Germline loops: CDR1 LNHDA, CDR2 SQIVND (reference sequence).

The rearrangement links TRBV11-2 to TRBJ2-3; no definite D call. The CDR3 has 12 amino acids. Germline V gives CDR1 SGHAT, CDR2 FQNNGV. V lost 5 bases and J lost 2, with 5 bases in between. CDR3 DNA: TGTGCCAGCAGCAGAGACACAGATACGCAGTATTTT. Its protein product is CASSRDTDTQYF.

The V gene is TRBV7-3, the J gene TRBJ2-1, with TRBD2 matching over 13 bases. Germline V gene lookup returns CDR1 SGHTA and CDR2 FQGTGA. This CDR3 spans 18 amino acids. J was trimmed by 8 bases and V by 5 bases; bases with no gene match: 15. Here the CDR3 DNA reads TGTGCCAGCAGCACCAAATACGCGGGACTAGCGGGAAACGATGAGCAGTTCTTC. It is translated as CASSTKYAGLAGNDEQFF.

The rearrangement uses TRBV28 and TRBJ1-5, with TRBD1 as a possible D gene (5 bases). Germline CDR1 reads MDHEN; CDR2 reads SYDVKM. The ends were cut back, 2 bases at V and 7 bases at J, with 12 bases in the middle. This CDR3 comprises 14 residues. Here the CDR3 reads CASSLGARVQPQHF. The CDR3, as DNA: TGTGCCAGCAGTTTAGGGGCACGCGTGCAGCCCCAGCATTTT.

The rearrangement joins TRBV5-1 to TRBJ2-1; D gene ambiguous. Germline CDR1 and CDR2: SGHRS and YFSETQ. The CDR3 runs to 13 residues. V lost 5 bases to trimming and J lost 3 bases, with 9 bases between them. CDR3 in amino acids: CASSRQDYNEQFF. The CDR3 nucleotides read TGCGCCAGCAGTCGTCAGGACTACAATGAGCAGTTCTTC.

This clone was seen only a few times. The CDR3 coding sequence is TGTGCCAGCAGCTTATCGTACAACAGAGAAGCTTTCTTT. It is translated as CASSLSYNREAFF. The chain recombines TRBV7-3 with TRBJ1-1; D is unresolved. Trimming left V 2 bases short and J 8 bases short, with 12 bases between. CDR1 is SGHTA, CDR2 FQGTGA, per germline. This CDR3 comprises 13 residues.

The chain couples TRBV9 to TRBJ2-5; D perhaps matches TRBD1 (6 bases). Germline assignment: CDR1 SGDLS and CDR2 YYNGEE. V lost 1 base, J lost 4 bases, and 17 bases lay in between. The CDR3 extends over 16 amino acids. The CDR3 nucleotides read TGTGCCAGCAGCGTATCGGGACACCGAGGACTAGAGACCCAGTACTTC. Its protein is CASSVSGHRGLETQYF.

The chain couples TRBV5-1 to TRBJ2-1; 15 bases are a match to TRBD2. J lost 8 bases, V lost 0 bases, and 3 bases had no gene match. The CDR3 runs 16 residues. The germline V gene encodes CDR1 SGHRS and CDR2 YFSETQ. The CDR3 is CASSLGGLAGGHEQFF. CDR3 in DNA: TGCGCCAGCAGCTTGGGGGGACTAGCGGGAGGACATGAGCAGTTCTTC.

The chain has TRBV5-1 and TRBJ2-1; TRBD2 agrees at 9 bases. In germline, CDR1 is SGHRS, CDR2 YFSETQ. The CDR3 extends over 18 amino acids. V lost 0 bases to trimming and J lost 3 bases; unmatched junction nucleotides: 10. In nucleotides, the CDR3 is TGCGCCAGCAGCTTGGGGGACCCGGGACTAGCCCACTACAATGAGCAGTTCTTC. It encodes CASSLGDPGLAHYNEQFF.

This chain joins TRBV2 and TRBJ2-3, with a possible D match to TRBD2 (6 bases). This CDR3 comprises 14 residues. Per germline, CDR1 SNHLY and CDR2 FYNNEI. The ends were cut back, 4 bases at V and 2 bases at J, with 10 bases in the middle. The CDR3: CASSGGITTDTQYF. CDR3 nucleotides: TGTGCCAGCAGTGGCGGGATTACCACAGATACGCAGTATTTT.

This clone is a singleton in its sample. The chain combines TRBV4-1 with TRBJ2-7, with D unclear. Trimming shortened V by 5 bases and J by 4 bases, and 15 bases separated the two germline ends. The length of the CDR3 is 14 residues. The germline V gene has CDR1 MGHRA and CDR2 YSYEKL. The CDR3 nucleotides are TGCGCCAGCAGCGCGATCAAGCCCCCTTACGAGCAGTACTTC. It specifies CASSAIKPPYEQYF.

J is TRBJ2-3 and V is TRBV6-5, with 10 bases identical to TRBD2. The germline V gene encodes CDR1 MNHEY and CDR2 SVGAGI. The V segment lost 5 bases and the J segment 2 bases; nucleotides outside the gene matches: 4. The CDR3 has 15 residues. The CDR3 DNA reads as TGTGCCAGCAGTCGGACTAGCGGATTCACAGATACGCAGTATTTT. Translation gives CASSRTSGFTDTQYF.

CDR3 loop: CATQGSLNTEAFF. The CDR3 bases are TGTGCCACCCAGGGGTCCTTGAACACTGAAGCTTTCTTT. The V gene is TRBV28, the J gene TRBJ1-1; perhaps TRBD1 as D (6 bases). The CDR3 consists of 13 residues. The germline V gene encodes CDR1 MDHEN and CDR2 SYDVKM. Trimming stripped 10 bases from V and 0 bases from J, with 12 bases between. The full variable domain, with the rest looked up from reference TRBV28 and TRBJ1-1, is DVKVTQSSRYLVKRTGEKVFLECVQDMDHENMFWYRQDPGLGLRLIYFSYDVKMKEKGDIPEGYSVSREKKERFSLILESASTNQTSMYLCATQGSLNTEAFFGQGTRLTVV.

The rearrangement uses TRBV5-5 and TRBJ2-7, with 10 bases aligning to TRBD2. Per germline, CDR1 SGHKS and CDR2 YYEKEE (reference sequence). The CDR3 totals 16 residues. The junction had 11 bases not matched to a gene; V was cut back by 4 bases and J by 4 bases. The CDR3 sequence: CASSPSASGGPYEQYF. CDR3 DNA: TGTGCCAGCAGCCCATCCGCTAGCGGGGGTCCGTACGAGCAGTACTTC.

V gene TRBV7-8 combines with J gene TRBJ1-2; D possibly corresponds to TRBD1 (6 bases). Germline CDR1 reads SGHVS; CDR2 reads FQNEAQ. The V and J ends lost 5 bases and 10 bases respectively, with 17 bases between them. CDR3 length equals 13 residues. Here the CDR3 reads CASSVRTVPDYTF. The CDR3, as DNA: TGTGCCAGCAGCGTACGGACAGTTCCGGACTACACCTTC.

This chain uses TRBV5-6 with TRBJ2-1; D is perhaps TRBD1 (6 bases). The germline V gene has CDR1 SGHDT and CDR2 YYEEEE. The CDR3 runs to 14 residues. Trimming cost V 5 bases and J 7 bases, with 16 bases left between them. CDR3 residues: CASRGQGKGNEQFF. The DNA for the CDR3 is TGTGCCAGCAGAGGGCAGGGGAAAGGGAATGAGCAGTTCTTC.

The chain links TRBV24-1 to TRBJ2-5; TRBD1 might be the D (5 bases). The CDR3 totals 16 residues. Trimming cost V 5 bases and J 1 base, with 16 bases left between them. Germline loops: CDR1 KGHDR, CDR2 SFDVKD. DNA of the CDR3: TGTGCCACCAGTGGGGCCGACGGACATTTCCAAGAGACCCAGTACTTC. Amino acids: CATSGADGHFQETQYF.

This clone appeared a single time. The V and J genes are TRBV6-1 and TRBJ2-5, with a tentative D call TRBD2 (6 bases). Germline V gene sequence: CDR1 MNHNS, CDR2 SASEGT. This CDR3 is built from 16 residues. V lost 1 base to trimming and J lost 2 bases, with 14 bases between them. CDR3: CASSEGPGRTQETQYF. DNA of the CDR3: TGTGCCAGCAGTGAAGGTCCGGGGAGGACGCAAGAGACCCAGTACTTC.